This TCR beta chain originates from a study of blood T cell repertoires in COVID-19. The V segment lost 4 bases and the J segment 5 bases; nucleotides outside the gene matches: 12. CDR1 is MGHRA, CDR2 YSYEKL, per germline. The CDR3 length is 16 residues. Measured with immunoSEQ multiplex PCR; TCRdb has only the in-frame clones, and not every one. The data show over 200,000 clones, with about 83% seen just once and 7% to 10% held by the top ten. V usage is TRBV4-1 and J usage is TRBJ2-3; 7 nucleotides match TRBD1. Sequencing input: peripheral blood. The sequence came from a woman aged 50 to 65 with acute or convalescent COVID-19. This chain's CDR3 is CASSRGSGQKEDTQYF. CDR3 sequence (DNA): TGCGCCAGCAGCCGAGGATCGGGACAGAAGGAAGATACGCAGTATTTT.